This TCR beta chain is from a study of control samples from healthy donors and cancer patients. This clone came up once. Profiling relied on immunoSEQ multiplex PCR, and the TCRdb table lists in-frame clones only, not all of them. This table has around 150,000 clones, around nine tenths appearing once. The clonotype comes from a man aged 25 to 40 in good health. The material sequenced was blood.

CDR3 residues: CASSLSGGPQETQYF. In DNA, the CDR3 is TGCGCCAGCAGCTTGTCGGGGGGGCCGCAAGAGACCCAGTACTTC. The rearrangement joins TRBV5-1 to TRBJ2-5, with 8 positions matching TRBD2. CDR3 length: 15 residues. CDR1 and CDR2 (germline): SGHRS, YFSETQ. After removal of 1 base from V and 2 bases from J, the junction contained 4 bases not matched to a gene.